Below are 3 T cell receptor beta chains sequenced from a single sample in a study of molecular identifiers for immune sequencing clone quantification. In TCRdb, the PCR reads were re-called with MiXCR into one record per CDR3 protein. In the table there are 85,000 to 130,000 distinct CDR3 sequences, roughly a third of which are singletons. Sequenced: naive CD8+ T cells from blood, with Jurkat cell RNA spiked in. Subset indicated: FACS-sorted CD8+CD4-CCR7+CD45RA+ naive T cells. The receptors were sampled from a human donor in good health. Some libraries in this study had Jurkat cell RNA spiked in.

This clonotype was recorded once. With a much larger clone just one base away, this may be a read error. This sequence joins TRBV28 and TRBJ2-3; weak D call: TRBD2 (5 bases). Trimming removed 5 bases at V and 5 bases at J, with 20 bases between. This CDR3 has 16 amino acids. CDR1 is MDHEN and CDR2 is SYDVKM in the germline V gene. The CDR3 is CASSIRQATSGDTQYF. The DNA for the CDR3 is TGTGCCAGCAGTATACGACAAGCGACGAGCGGAGATACGCAGTATTTT.

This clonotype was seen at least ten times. The CDR3 loop is CSVAFLNTGELFF. The CDR3 nucleotides are TGCAGCGTTGCATTCCTGAACACCGGGGAGCTGTTTTTT. The chain is built from TRBV29-1 and TRBJ2-2; D is undetermined. CDR1 and CDR2 (germline): SQVTM, ANQGSEA. The CDR3 covers 13 residues. V was shortened by 4 bases and J by 1 base, with 7 bases between the two germline ends.

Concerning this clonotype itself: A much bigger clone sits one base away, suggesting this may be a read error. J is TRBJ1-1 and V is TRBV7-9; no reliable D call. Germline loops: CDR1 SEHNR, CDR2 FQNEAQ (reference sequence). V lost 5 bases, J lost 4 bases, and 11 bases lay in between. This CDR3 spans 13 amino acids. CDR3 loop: CASSPPLSTEAFF. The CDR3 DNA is TGTGCCAGCAGCCCTCCATTGAGCACTGAAGCTTTCTTT.